Included here is one T cell receptor (beta chain) sequence, with context. Its antigen is still unknown. This sample stems from a study of T-cell reconstitution after alpha-beta-depleted transplantation in children. Study-level points and caveats: Reports say that about two months after transplant, the alpha-beta T cells came out of several hundred graft clones that had expanded. T-cell counts and diversity at one year post-transplant came mainly from newly produced T cells.

Germline CDR1 is SGHKS and CDR2 is YYEKEE (reference sequence). Trimming removed 4 bases from V and 6 bases from J; junction bases left unmatched: 8. There are 14 residues in the CDR3. Unique molecular identifiers were incorporated when the TCRbeta library was constructed. TCRdb reanalysed the PCR reads using MiXCR and keeps one entry per CDR3 protein. The data contain about 980,000 distinct CDR3 sequences, around 30% of them singletons. This clonotype originated in a boy in the first two years of life who had a stem cell transplant for SCID, so the T cells may come from the graft donor. The rearrangement joins TRBV5-5 to TRBJ2-7; TRBD1 aligns across 9 bases. The sequences come from PBMCs, mostly from graft donor cells, collected 360 days after TCRalphabeta/CD19-depleted stem cell transplant. The CDR3 protein is CASSRGQGPSEQYF. The DNA for the CDR3 is TGTGCCAGCAGCCGGGGACAGGGTCCCAGCGAGCAGTACTTC.